Below, one T cell receptor beta chain is given with its context. What it recognizes is unknown. This PCR relied on a set of 60 Vbeta primers and 13 Jbeta primers. Clones were sequenced by immunoSEQ multiplex PCR, and TCRdb holds only the in-frame ones, with some missing. Its clone listing holds 200,000 to 250,000 clones. The data were obtained in a study of cytomegalovirus exposure and HLA in healthy donors. Healthy individuals who donated bone marrow served as the donors. The CDR3 consists of 16 residues. Germline trimming cut 2 bases from V and 2 bases from J; bases unmatched to any gene: 8. Germline assignment: CDR1 SGHDT and CDR2 YYEEEE. Study-level points and caveats: The study listed approximately 160 cytomegalovirus-associated TCR beta chains. Three of the chains that were CMV-associated were confirmed in vitro to be specific for CMV antigens.

The sample was PBMCs. The clonotype originates from a woman under 40 in good health and CMV-seropositive. This chain joins TRBV5-6 and TRBJ1-1, with TRBD1 matching 8 bases. The DNA of the CDR3 is TGTGCCAGCAGCTTAGAACCGACAGGGGAAAACACTGAAGCTTTCTTT. Its protein product is CASSLEPTGENTEAFF.